The present T cell receptor (beta chain) was sequenced within a study of cytotoxic CD8 clonotypes in ibrutinib-treated CLL. At the level of the study: On average, each sample had some 250,000 productive templates and 96,000 or so productive rearrangements.

The data were produced by immunoSEQ multiplex PCR, yet TCRdb's version contains in-frame clones alone and is incomplete. The table lists approximately 150,000 clones, 88% of them singletons, with roughly 3% in the top ten. V was clipped by 0 bases and J by 0 bases, with 15 bases between them. Germline lookup yields CDR1 LNHNV and CDR2 YYDKDF (reference sequence). The length of the CDR3 is 17 residues. Sequenced here: PBMCs, sampled at disease progression, from a patient treated with ibrutinib. The rearrangement links TRBV15 to TRBJ2-7; D may be TRBD2 (5 bases). This receptor was obtained from a human donor with chronic lymphocytic leukemia. CDR3 protein: CATSRELRAGSSYEQYF. In DNA form, the CDR3 reads TGTGCCACCAGCAGAGAATTGAGAGCTGGGAGCTCCTACGAGCAGTACTTC.